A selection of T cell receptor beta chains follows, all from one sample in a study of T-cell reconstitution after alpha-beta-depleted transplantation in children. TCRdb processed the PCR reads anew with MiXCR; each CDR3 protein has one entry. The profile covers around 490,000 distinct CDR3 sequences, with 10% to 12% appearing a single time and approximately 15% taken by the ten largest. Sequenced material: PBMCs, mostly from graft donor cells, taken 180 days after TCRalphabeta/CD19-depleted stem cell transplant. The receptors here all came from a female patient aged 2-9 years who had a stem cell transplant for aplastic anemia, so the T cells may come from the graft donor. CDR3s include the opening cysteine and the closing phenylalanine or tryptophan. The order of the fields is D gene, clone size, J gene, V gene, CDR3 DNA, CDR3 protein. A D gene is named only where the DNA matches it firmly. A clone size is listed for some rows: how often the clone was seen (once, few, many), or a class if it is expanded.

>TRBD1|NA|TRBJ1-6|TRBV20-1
TGCAGTGCTAGAGCCATCTTCGGACAGGGGGATTCACCCCTCCACTTT
CSARAIFGQGDSPLHF
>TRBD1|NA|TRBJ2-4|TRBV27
TGTGCCAGCAGTCCAACGGACAGGACGGCCAAAAACATTCAGTACTTC
CASSPTDRTAKNIQYF
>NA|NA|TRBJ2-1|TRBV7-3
TGTGCCAGCAGCTTAACTGCGGCTTACCATGAGCAGTTCTTC
CASSLTAAYHEQFF
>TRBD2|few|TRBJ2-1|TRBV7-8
TGTGCCAGCAGCTTAGCCGGATTACTAGCGGGAGGAGGCAATGAGCAGTTCTTC
CASSLAGLLAGGGNEQFF
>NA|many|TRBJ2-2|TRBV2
TGTGCCAGCAGTGAAACAGGGCCCGGGGAGCTGTTTTTT
CASSETGPGELFF
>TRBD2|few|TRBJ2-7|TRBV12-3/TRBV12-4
TGTGCCAGCAGTTTAGGGTCCGGACTAGCGGGATTTACCTACGAGCAGTACTTC
CASSLGSGLAGFTYEQYF
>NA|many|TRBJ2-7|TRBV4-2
TGTGCCAGCAGCCAAGATCTGCGCCCAGAGTACGAGCAGTACTTC
CASSQDLRPEYEQYF
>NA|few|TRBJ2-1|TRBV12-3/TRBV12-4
TGTGCCAGCAGTTCCCCTTGGCTAGGGCCCAACTACAATGAGCAGTTCTTC
CASSSPWLGPNYNEQFF
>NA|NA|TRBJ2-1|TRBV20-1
TGCAGTGCTATTACTTGGCCCGACAATGAGCAGTTCTTC
CSAITWPDNEQFF
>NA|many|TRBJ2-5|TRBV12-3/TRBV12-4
TGTGCCAGCAGTTTGCCAGGGACAAAGACCCAGTACTTC
CASSLPGTKTQYF
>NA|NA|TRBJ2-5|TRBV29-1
TGCAGCGTGCTCCGGGAGCTTGTCGGGACCCAGTACTTC
CSVLRELVGTQYF
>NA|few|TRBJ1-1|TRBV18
TGTGCCAGCTCAGCCTTACCCAACACTGAAGCTTTCTTT
CASSALPNTEAFF
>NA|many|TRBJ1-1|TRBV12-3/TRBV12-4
TGTGCCAGCAGCACAGGTTTCTCGAACACTGAAGCTTTCTTT
CASSTGFSNTEAFF
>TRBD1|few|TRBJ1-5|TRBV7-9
TGTGCCAGCAGCTTGGGGTGGGACAGGGAAAGCAATCAGCCCCAGCATTTT
CASSLGWDRESNQPQHF
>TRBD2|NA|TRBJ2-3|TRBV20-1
TGCAGTGCTAGCCGACTAGCGGGAGGATTAGATACGCAGTATTTT
CSASRLAGGLDTQYF
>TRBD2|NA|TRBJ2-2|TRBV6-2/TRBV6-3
TGTGCCAGCAGCCTGACTAGCGAGGTCACCGGGGAGCTGTTTTTT
CASSLTSEVTGELFF
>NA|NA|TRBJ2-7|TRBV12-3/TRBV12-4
TGTGCCAGCAGTTTAGCAAGGCCCCAAGGGGCGTACTTC
CASSLARPQGAYF
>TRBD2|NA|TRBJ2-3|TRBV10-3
TGTGCCATCAGTGGAGGTGTAGGGGGTAGCGGGAGTGATGGAGATACGCAGTATTTT
CAISGGVGGSGSDGDTQYF
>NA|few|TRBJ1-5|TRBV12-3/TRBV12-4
TGTGCCAGCAGTACAGACGGGAATCAGCCCCAGCATTTT
CASSTDGNQPQHF
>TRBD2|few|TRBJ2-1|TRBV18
TGTGCCAGCTCACCAGGGACTAGTAGGGAGCAGTTCTTC
CASSPGTSREQFF
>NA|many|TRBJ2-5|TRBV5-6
TGTGCCAGCAGCTTTAGGGCCGGGGAGACCCAGTACTTC
CASSFRAGETQYF
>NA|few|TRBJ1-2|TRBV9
TGTGCCAGCAGCGTAGGGGCAGGGACTAACTATGGCTACACCTTC
CASSVGAGTNYGYTF
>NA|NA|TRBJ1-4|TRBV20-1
TGCAGTGCTAGAGCCAACAGTCTTGAAAAACTGTTTTTT
CSARANSLEKLFF
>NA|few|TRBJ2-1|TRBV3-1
TGTGCCAGCAGCCAAGGTACACAGGGCTTGGAGCAGTTCTTC
CASSQGTQGLEQFF
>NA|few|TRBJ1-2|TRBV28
TGTGCCAGCAGCTGGGAGGCCGGGACCGGTAACTATGGCTACACCTTC
CASSWEAGTGNYGYTF
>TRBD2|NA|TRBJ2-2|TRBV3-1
TGTGCCAGCAGCCAAGTGGCGGGAGCGGAGCCCGGGGAGCTGTTTTTT
CASSQVAGAEPGELFF
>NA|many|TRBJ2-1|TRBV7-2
TGTGCCAGCAGCGCCTCCGTCGGTGAGCAGTTCTTC
CASSASVGEQFF
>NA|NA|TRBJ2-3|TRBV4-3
TGCGCCAGCAGCTCCCGGCCCGGAGATACGCAGTATTTT
CASSSRPGDTQYF
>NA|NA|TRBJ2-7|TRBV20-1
TGCAGTGCTAGAGATATGAGGGGTATCGACTACGAGCAGTACTTC
CSARDMRGIDYEQYF
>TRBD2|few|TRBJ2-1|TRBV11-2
TGTGCCAGCAGCACAAGGGGGCTAGCGGGGGCGCACTCCTACAATGAGCAGTTCTTC
CASSTRGLAGAHSYNEQFF
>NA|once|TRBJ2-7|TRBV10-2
TGCGCCAGCAGTTCCACCTACGAGCAGTGCTTC
CASSSTYEQCF
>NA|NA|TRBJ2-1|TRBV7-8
TGTGCCAGCAGCCGGGACTGGGGGTCCTACAATGAGCAGTTCTTC
CASSRDWGSYNEQFF
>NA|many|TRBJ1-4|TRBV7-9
TGTGCCAGCAGCTACAGGGAAGGGAGCCAAAAACTGTTTTTT
CASSYREGSQKLFF
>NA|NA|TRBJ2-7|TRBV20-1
TGCAGTGCTAGAGATCTAGGTCTTGGGAACTACGAGCAGTACTTC
CSARDLGLGNYEQYF
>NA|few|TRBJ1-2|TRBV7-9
TGTGCCAGCAGCGCGGGTAACTATGGCTACACCTTC
CASSAGNYGYTF
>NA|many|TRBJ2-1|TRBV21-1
TGTGCCAGCAGCGGAGCGGACAGGGTCCCTGAGCAGTTCTTC
CASSGADRVPEQFF
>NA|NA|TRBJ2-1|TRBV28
TGTGCCAGCAGTTTACGGCCTTTAAGGGGCAATGAGCAGTTCTTC
CASSLRPLRGNEQFF
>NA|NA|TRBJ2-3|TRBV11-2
TGTGCCAGCAGTTTCGGGGATTCCACAGATACGCAGTATTTT
CASSFGDSTDTQYF
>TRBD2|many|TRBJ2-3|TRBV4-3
TGCGCCAGCAGCCAAGTGACTAGCGGGACGAATACGCAGTATTTT
CASSQVTSGTNTQYF
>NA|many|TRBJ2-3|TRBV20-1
TGCAGTTCGGGGGCGCTGGATAGCACAGATACGCAGTATTTT
CSSGALDSTDTQYF
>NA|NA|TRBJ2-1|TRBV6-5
TGTGCCAGCAGTTACACACGCCGGCAGCCGAGGTACAATGAGCAGTTCTTC
CASSYTRRQPRYNEQFF
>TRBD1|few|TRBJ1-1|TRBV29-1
TGCAGCGTTTTAGACAGGGTACCTGAAGCTTTCTTT
CSVLDRVPEAFF
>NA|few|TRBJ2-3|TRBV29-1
TGCAGCGTAGGGGGTTACGGGATGGATACGCAGTATTTT
CSVGGYGMDTQYF
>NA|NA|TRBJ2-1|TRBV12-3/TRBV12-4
TGTGCCAGCAGTGGACTGCAGAAGGATGAGCAGTTCTTC
CASSGLQKDEQFF
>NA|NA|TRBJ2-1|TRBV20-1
TGCAGTGCTAGACGGAGTTCCTACAATGAGCAGTTCTTC
CSARRSSYNEQFF
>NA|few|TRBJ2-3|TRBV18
TGTGCCAGCTCACGGGCTGAGCCAGATACGCAGTATTTT
CASSRAEPDTQYF
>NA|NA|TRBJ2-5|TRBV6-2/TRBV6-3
TGTGCCAGCATCGCCTCGTACCAAGAGACCCAGTACTTC
CASIASYQETQYF
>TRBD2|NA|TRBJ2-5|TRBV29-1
TGCAGCGTTGAGGGAGGGCCCCTAGCGGGAGCGTTACGAGAGACCCAGTACTTC
CSVEGGPLAGALRETQYF
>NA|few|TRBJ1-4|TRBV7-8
TGTGCCAGCAGCTTAGCACCCAGGAAGAATAATGAAAAACTGTTTTTT
CASSLAPRKNNEKLFF
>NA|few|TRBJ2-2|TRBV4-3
TGCGCCAGCAGCCAAGATGGAGACCCGCGCTTACACCGCACCGGGGAGCTGTTTTTT
CASSQDGDPRLHRTGELFF
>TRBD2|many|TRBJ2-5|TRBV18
TGTGCCAGCTCACCTACTAGCGGCCCTGCAAGAGCCCAGTACTTC
CASSPTSGPARAQYF
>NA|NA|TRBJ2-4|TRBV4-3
TGCGCCAGCAGCCAAGGGACAGTAGAATTCATTCAGTACTTC
CASSQGTVEFIQYF
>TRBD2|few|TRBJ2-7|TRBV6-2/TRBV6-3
TGTGCCAGCAGTTCCCCGCCGGGACTAGCGGGAAAGATAACCTACGAGCAGTACTTC
CASSSPPGLAGKITYEQYF
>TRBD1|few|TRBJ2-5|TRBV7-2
TGTGCCAGCAGCCGAGGGACAGAAGAGACCCAGTACTTC
CASSRGTEETQYF
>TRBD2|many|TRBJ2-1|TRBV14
TGTGCCAGCAGCCAGAGGGTACTAGCGGACTACAATGAGCAGTTCTTC
CASSQRVLADYNEQFF